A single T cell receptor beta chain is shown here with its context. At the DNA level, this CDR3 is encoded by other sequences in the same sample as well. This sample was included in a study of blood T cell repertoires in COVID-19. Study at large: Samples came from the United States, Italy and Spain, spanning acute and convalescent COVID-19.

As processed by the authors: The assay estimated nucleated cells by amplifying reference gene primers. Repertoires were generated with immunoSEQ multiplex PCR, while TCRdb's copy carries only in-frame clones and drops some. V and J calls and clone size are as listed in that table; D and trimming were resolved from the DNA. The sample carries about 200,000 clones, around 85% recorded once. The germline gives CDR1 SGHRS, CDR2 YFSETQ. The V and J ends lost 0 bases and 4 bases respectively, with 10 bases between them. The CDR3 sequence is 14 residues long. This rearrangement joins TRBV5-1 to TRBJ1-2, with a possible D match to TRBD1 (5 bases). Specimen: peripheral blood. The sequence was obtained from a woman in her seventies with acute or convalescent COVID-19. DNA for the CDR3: TGCGCCAGCAGCTTGGATGGGACTGGCTATGGCTACACCTTC. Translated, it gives CASSLDGTGYGYTF.